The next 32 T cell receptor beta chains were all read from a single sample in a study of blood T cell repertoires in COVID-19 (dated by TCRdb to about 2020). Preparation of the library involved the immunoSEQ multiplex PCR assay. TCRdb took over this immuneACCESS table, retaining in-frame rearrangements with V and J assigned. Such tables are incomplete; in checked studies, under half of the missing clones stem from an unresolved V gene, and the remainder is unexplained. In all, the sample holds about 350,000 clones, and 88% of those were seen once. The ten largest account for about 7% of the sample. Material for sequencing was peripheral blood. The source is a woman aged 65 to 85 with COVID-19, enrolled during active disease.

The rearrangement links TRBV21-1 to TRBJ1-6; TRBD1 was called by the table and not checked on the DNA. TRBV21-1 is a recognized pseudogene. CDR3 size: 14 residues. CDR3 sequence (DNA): TGTGCCAGCAGCAAATTTACCAGTCATTCACCCCTCCACTTT. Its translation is CASSKFTSHSPLHF.

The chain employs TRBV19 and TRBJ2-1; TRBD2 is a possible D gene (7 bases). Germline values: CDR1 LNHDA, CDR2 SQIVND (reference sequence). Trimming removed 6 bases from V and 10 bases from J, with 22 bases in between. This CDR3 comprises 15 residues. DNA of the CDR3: TGTGCCAGTAGCCCTACAGGGAGGGGTGAGGAAGAGCAGTTCTTC. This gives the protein CASSPTGRGEEEQFF. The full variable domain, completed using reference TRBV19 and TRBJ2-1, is DGGITQSPKYLFRKEGQNVTLSCEQNLNHDAMYWYRQDPGQGLRLIYYSQIVNDFQKGDIAEGYSVSREKKESFPLTVTSAQKNPTAFYLCASSPTGRGEEEQFFGPGTRLTVL.

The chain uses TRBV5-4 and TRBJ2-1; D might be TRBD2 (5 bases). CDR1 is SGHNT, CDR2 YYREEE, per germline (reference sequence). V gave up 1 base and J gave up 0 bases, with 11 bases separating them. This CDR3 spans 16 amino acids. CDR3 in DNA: TGTGCCAGCAGCTTGCGGACGGGGAGCTCCTACAATGAGCAGTTCTTC. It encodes CASSLRTGSSYNEQFF.

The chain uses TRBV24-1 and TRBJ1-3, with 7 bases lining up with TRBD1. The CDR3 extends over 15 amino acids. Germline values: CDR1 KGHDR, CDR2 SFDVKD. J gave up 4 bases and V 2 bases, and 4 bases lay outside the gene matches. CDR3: CATSDSTGAGNTIYF. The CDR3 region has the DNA TGTGCCACCAGTGATTCTACAGGGGCAGGAAACACCATATATTTT.

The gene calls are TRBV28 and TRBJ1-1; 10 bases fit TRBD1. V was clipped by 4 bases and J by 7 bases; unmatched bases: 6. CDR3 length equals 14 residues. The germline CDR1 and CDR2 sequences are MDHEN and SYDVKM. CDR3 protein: CASSSGQGYGEAFF. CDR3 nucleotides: TGTGCCAGCAGTTCGGGACAGGGGTATGGTGAAGCTTTCTTT.

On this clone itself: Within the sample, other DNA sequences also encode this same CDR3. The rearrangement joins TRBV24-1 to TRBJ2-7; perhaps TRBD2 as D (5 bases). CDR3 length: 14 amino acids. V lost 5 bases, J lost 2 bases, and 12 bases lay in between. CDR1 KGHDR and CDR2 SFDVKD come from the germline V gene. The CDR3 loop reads CATSGAGGTYEQYF. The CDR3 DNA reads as TGTGCCACCAGTGGGGCCGGAGGCACCTACGAGCAGTACTTC.

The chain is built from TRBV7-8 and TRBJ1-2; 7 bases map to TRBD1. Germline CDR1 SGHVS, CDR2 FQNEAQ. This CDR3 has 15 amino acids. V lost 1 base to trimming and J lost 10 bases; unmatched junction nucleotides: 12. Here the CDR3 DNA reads TGTGCCAGCAGCTTAGGGAGACAGGGAACTACCCCCTACACCTTC. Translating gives CASSLGRQGTTPYTF.

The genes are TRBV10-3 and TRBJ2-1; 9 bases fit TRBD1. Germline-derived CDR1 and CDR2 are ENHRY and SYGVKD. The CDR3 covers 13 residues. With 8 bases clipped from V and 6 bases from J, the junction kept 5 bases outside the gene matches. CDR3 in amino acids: CAIQGTGSNEQFF. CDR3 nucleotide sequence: TGTGCCATCCAGGGGACAGGGTCCAATGAGCAGTTCTTC.

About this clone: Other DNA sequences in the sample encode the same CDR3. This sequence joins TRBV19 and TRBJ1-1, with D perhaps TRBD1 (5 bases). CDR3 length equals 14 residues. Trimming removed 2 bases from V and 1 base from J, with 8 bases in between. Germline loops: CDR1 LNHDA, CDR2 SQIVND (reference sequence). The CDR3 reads CASSIRQGNTEAFF. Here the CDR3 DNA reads TGTGCCAGTAGTATAAGGCAGGGGAACACTGAAGCTTTCTTT.

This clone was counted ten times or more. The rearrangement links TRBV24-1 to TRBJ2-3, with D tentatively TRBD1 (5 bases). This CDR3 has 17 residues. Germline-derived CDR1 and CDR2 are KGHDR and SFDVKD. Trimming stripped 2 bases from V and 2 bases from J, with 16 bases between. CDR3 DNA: TGTGCCACCAGTGATTCACCAGGGTACGGAGACACAGATACGCAGTATTTT. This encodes CATSDSPGYGDTDTQYF.

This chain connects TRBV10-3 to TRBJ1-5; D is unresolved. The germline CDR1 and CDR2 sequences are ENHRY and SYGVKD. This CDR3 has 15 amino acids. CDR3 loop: CASNSGVNSNQPQHF. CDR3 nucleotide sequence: TGTGCTTCCAATTCCGGGGTAAATAGCAATCAGCCCCAGCATTTT.

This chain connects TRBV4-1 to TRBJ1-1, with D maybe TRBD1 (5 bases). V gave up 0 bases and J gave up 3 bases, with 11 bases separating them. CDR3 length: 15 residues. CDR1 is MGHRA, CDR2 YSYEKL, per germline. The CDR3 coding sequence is TGCGCCAGCAGCCAAGACCGACAGAAGTACACTGAAGCTTTCTTT. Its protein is CASSQDRQKYTEAFF.

The CDR3 DNA reads as TGCGCCAGCAGCTCGTCCACCGGGACAGGTCCTGGCACTGAAGCTTTCTTT. Protein: CASSSSTGTGPGTEAFF. V is TRBV5-1 and J is TRBJ1-1, with 8 positions matching TRBD1. This CDR3 is 17 amino acids long. V lost 3 bases, J lost 4 bases, and 14 bases stayed unmatched. CDR1 is SGHRS, CDR2 YFSETQ, per germline.

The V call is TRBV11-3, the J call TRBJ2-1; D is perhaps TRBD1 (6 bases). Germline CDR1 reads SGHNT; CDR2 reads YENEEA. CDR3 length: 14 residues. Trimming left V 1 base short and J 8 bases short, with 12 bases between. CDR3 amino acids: CASSLGGQGYEQFF. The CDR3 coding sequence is TGTGCCAGCAGCTTAGGGGGTCAGGGGTATGAGCAGTTCTTC.

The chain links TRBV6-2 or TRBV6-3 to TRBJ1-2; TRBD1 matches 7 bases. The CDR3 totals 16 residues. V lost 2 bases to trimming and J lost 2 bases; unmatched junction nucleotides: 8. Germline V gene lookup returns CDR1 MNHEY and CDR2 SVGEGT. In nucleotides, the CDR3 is TGTGCCAGCAGTTACCCCGGGACAGCAGGCAACTATGGCTACACCTTC. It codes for CASSYPGTAGNYGYTF.

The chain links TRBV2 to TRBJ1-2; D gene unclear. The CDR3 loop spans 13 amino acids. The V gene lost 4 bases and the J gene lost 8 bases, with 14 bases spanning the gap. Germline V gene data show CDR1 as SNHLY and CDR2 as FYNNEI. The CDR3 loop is CASSGGDMRGYTF. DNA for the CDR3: TGTGCCAGCAGTGGCGGGGATATGAGGGGCTACACCTTC.

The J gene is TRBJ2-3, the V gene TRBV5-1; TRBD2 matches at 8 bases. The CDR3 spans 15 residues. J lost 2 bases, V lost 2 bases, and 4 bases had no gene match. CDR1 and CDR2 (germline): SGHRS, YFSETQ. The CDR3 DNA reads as TGCGCCAGCAGCTTCGGGGGGGTAAACACAGATACGCAGTATTTT. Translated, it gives CASSFGGVNTDTQYF.

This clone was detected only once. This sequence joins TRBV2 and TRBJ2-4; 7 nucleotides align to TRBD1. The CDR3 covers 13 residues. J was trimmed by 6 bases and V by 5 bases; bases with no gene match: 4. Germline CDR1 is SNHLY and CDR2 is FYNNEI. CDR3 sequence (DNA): TGTGCCAGCAGTTCGGGACAGCTAAACATTCAGTACTTC. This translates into CASSSGQLNIQYF.

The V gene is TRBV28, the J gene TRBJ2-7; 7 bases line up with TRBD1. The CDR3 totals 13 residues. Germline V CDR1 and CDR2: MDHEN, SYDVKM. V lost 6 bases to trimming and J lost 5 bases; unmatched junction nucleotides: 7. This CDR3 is CASRDSGTDEQYF. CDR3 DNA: TGTGCCAGCAGAGACTCCGGGACAGACGAGCAGTACTTC.

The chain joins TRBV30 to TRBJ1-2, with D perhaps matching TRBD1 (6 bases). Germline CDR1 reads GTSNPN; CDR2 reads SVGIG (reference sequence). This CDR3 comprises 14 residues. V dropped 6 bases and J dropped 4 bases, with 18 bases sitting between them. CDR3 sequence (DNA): TGTGCCTGCTACTTCAGGGAAGGGGGCTATGGCTACACCTTC. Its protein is CACYFREGGYGYTF.

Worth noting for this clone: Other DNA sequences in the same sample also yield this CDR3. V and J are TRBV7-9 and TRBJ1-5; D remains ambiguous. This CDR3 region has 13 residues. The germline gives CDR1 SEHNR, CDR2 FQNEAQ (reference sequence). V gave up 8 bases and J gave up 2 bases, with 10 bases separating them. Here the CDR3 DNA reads TGTGCCAGCTCACCCGGGGGCAATCAGCCCCAGCATTTT. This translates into CASSPGGNQPQHF.

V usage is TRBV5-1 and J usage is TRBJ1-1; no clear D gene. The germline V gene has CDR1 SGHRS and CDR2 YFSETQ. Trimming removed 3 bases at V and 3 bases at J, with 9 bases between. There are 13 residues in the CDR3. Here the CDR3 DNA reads TGCGCCAGCAGCTACTCACTTGACACTGAAGCTTTCTTT. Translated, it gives CASSYSLDTEAFF.

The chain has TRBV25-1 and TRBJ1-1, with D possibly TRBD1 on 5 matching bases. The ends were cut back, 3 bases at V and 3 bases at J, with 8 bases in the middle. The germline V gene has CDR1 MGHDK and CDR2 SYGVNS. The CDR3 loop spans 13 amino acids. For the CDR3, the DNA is TGTGCCAGCAGTGAGCAGGGATACACTGAAGCTTTCTTT. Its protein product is CASSEQGYTEAFF. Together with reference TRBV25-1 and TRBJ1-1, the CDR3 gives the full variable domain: EADIYQTPRYLVIGTGKKITLECSQTMGHDKMYWYQQDPGMELHLIHYSYGVNSTEKGDLSSESTVSRIRTEHFPLTLESARPSHTSQYLCASSEQGYTEAFFGQGTRLTVV.

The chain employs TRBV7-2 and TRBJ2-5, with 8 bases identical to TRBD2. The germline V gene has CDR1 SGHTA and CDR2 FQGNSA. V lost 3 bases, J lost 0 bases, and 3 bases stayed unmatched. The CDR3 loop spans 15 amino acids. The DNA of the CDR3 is TGTGCCAGCAGCTTCCGCGGGGGGAACCAAGAGACCCAGTACTTC. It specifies CASSFRGGNQETQYF.

The CDR3 region has the DNA TGTGCCAGCAGCTTGACTAGCGGGGTGTGGGAGCAGTACTTC. This encodes CASSLTSGVWEQYF. The rearrangement links TRBV7-2 to TRBJ2-7; 11 nucleotides agree with TRBD2. The CDR3 is made up of 14 amino acids. V lost 3 bases to trimming and J lost 7 bases; unmatched junction nucleotides: 5. Germline loops: CDR1 SGHTA, CDR2 FQGNSA.

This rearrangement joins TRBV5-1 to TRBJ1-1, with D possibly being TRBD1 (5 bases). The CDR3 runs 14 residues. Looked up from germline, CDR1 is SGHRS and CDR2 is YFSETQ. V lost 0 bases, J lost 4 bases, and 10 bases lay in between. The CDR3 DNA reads TGCGCCAGCAGCTTGGGGACAACGGTCACTGAAGCTTTCTTT. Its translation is CASSLGTTVTEAFF.

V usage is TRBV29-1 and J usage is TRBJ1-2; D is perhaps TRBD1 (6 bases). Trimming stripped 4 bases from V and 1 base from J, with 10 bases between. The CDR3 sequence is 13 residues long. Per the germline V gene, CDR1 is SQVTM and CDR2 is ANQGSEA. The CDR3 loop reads CSVGGLHNYGYTF. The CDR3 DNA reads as TGCAGCGTTGGGGGGCTCCATAACTATGGCTACACCTTC.

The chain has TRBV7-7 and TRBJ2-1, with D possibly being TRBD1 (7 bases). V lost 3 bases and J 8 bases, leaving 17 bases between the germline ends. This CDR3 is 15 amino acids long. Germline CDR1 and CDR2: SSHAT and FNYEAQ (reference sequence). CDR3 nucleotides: TGTGCCAGCAGCTTGTTCCAGGGGGGCTTCTATGAGCAGTTCTTC. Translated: CASSLFQGGFYEQFF.

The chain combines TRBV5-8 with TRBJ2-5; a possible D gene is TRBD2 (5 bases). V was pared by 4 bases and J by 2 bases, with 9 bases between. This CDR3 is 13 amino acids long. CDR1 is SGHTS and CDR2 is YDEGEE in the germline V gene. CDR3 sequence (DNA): TGTGCCAGCAGCCGAGGGAGACAAGAGACCCAGTACTTC. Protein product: CASSRGRQETQYF. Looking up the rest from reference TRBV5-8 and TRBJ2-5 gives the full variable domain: EAGVTQSPTHLIKTRGQQATLRCSPISGHTSVYWYQQALGLGLQFLLWYDEGEERNRGNFPPRFSGRQFPNYSSELNVNALELEDSALYLCASSRGRQETQYFGPGTRLLVL.

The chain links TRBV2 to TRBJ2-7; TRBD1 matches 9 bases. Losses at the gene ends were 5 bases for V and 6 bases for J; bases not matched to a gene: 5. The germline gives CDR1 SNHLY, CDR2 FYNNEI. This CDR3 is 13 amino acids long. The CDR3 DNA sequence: TGTGCCAGCAGTCTGACAGGGGGTCTCGAGCAGTACTTC. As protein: CASSLTGGLEQYF.

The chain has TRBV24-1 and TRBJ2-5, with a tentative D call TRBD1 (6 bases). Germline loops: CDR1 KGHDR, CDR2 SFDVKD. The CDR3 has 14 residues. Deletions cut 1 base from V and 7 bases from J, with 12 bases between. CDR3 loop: CATSDLQGSGTQYF. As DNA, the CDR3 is TGTGCCACCAGTGATTTACAGGGTAGTGGGACCCAGTACTTC.

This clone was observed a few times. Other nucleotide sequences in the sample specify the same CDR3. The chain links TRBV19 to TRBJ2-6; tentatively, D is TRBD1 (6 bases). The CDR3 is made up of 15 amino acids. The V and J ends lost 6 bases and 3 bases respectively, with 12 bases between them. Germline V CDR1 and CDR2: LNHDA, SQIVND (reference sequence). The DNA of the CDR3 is TGTGCCAGTAGCCGACAGGTTTTTGGGGCCAACGTCCTGACTTTC. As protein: CASSRQVFGANVLTF.